A selection of T cell receptor beta chains follows, all from one sample in a study of blood T cell repertoires in COVID-19. Produced via immunoSEQ multiplex PCR; TCRdb's table is partial and in-frame only. Of hundreds of thousands of clones listed, roughly nine tenths are singletons. Sequenced sample: peripheral blood. The receptors stem from a woman aged 50 to 60 with COVID-19, enrolled during active disease. CDR3s include the opening cysteine and the closing phenylalanine or tryptophan. Each record gives: J gene, V gene, D gene, clone size, CDR3 protein, CDR3 DNA. D genes are given only for firm matches. Clone size is shown for a subset of rows, as once, few, many or a class of expanded clone.

>TRBJ2-1|TRBV2|TRBD1|.
CASIGGAGNYNEQFF
TGTGCCAGCATAGGGGGCGCTGGGAATTACAATGAGCAGTTCTTC
>TRBJ1-4|TRBV7-9|TRBD1|.
CASSRTGVEKLFF
TGTGCCAGCAGCCGGACAGGGGTTGAAAAACTGTTTTTT
>TRBJ1-1|TRBV6-5|.|.
CASSLGAATEAFF
TGTGCCAGCAGTTTAGGGGCGGCGACTGAAGCTTTCTTT
>TRBJ1-6|TRBV7-6|.|.
CASSLGQANNSPLHF
TGTGCCAGCAGCTTAGGACAAGCCAATAATTCACCCCTCCACTTT
>TRBJ1-5|TRBV6-2/TRBV6-3|.|.
CASSTPSNQPQHF
TGTGCCAGCAGTACACCGTCTAATCAGCCCCAGCATTTT
>TRBJ2-4|TRBV18|TRBD2|.
CASSPPGEGENKLAKNIQYF
TGTGCCAGCTCACCCCCCGGGGAGGGCGAAAATAAACTAGCCAAAAACATTCAGTACTTC
>TRBJ1-3|TRBV28|.|.
CASTRITLGNTIYF
TGTGCCAGCACGAGGATTACTCTCGGAAACACCATATATTTT
>TRBJ1-2|TRBV29-1|TRBD1|once
CSVEVGTGALNYGYTF
TGCAGCGTTGAAGTGGGGACAGGGGCTCTTAACTATGGCTACACCTTC
>TRBJ2-7|TRBV9|.|.
CASSVAFSSYEQYF
TGTGCCAGCAGCGTAGCGTTCAGCTCCTACGAGCAGTACTTC
>TRBJ1-2|TRBV20-1|.|few
CSASNRGSGYTF
TGCAGTGCTAGTAATAGGGGGTCCGGCTACACCTTC
>TRBJ1-1|TRBV9|.|.
CASSRNVWNTEAFF
TGTGCCAGCAGCCGTAATGTCTGGAACACTGAAGCTTTCTTT
>TRBJ1-2|TRBV19|TRBD1|.
CASSMMNGQAGVGYTF
TGTGCCAGTAGTATGATGAATGGACAGGCGGGTGTCGGCTACACCTTC
>TRBJ2-1|TRBV5-1|TRBD2|.
CASSLTEAGGYNEQFF
TGCGCCAGCAGCCTCACGGAAGCGGGGGGGTACAATGAGCAGTTCTTC
>TRBJ2-7|TRBV19|.|.
CASSISRDYEQYF
TGTGCCAGTAGTATATCCCGGGACTACGAGCAGTACTTC
>TRBJ2-7|TRBV21-1|.|few
CASSRGAEQYF
TGTGCCAGCAGCCGGGGGGCCGAGCAGTACTTC
>TRBJ1-2|TRBV5-6|TRBD1|.
CASSPNVLDREDYGYTF
TGTGCCAGCAGCCCAAACGTTTTGGACAGGGAAGACTATGGCTACACCTTC
>TRBJ1-3|TRBV5-6|.|.
CASMLEQVGNTIYF
TGTGCCAGCATGCTAGAACAGGTCGGAAACACCATATATTTT
>TRBJ2-4|TRBV2|.|.
CASSEWAGRSGNIQYF
TGTGCCAGCAGTGAATGGGCGGGGAGGAGCGGAAACATTCAGTACTTC
>TRBJ1-5|TRBV28|.|.
CASRKHGNQPQHF
TGTGCCAGCAGAAAACACGGGAATCAGCCCCAGCATTTT
>TRBJ1-1|TRBV18|TRBD1|few
CASSTGQGDIISTEAFF
TGTGCCAGCTCAACGGGACAGGGGGATATTATAAGCACTGAAGCTTTCTTT
>TRBJ2-3|TRBV7-9|TRBD2|.
CASSLAGMTSGGPDTQYF
TGTGCCAGCAGCTTAGCGGGGATGACTAGCGGGGGCCCAGATACGCAGTATTTT
>TRBJ2-3|TRBV5-1|.|.
CASSLVAGSWDTDTQYF
TGCGCCAGCAGCTTGGTGGCGGGTAGCTGGGACACAGATACGCAGTATTTT
>TRBJ2-7|TRBV20-1|.|.
CSASLGAEQYF
TGCAGTGCTAGTTTGGGGGCCGAGCAGTACTTC
>TRBJ2-7|TRBV2|TRBD1|.
CASSFGTGGIYEQYF
TGTGCCAGCAGTTTCGGGACAGGGGGCATCTACGAGCAGTACTTC
>TRBJ2-7|TRBV7-9|TRBD1|once
CASSGGQGAHEQYF
TGTGCCAGCAGCGGGGGACAGGGGGCCCACGAGCAGTACTTC
>TRBJ1-2|TRBV5-1|.|.
CASSEAGQSNYGYTF
TGCGCCAGCAGCGAAGCTGGACAGAGCAACTATGGCTACACCTTC
>TRBJ2-2|TRBV7-8|TRBD1|.
CASSLWTGMDGELFF
TGTGCCAGCAGCCTTTGGACAGGGATGGACGGGGAGCTGTTTTTT
>TRBJ2-7|TRBV3-1/TRBV3-2|.|.
CASSVTDYEQYF
TGTGCCAGCAGCGTAACAGACTACGAGCAGTACTTC
>TRBJ2-5|TRBV24-1|.|.
CATSDLGRGKGETQYF
TGTGCCACCAGTGATTTAGGCAGGGGAAAGGGAGAGACCCAGTACTTC
>TRBJ2-1|TRBV7-2|.|.
CASSSGEGDRLHNEQFF
TGTGCCAGCAGCTCAGGGGAGGGCGACCGCCTGCACAATGAGCAGTTCTTC
>TRBJ2-5|TRBV6-1|.|.
CASSESRETQYF
TGTGCCAGCAGTGAATCCCGAGAGACCCAGTACTTC
>TRBJ2-7|TRBV9|.|once
CASSATWTESYEQYF
TGTGCCAGCAGCGCAACTTGGACAGAGAGCTACGAGCAGTACTTC
>TRBJ2-3|TRBV5-5|.|.
CASSGARTPDTQYF
TGTGCCAGCAGCGGGGCTCGTACCCCAGATACGCAGTATTTT
>TRBJ2-3|TRBV30|TRBD2|.
CAHSGATTDTQYF
TGTGCTCATAGCGGGGCCACGACGGATACGCAGTATTTT
>TRBJ2-5|TRBV29-1|TRBD1|.
CSVTLTTGAQETQYF
TGCAGCGTTACTTTAACTACAGGGGCTCAAGAGACCCAGTACTTC
>TRBJ2-7|TRBV30|.|once
CAWSVTGGPYEQYF
TGTGCCTGGAGTGTAACGGGGGGCCCCTACGAGCAGTACTTC
>TRBJ2-5|TRBV11-2|TRBD2|.
CASSPPGLAGEETQYF
TGTGCCAGCAGCCCTCCGGGACTAGCGGGGGAAGAGACCCAGTACTTC
>TRBJ1-1|TRBV5-1|.|.
CASSLEGVEAFF
TGCGCCAGCAGCTTGGAAGGGGTTGAAGCTTTCTTT
>TRBJ2-7|TRBV30|TRBD2|.
CAWSRLAGIYEQYF
TGTGCCTGGAGTAGGTTAGCGGGGATCTACGAGCAGTACTTC
>TRBJ1-6|TRBV11-2|.|.
CASSTTGYNSPLHF
TGTGCCAGCAGCACAACAGGGTATAATTCACCCCTCCACTTT
>TRBJ1-3|TRBV11-2|.|.
CASSRGNTIYF
TGTGCCAGCAGCCGTGGAAACACCATATATTTT
>TRBJ1-1|TRBV30|TRBD1|once
CAWSRGDTEAFF
TGTGCCTGGAGCAGGGGGGACACTGAAGCTTTCTTT
>TRBJ1-1|TRBV10-2|.|.
CASSELRIGTEAFF
TGCGCCAGCAGTGAGTTGAGAATCGGCACTGAAGCTTTCTTT
>TRBJ1-2|TRBV20-1|.|.
CSDERGYTF
TGCAGTGACGAACGGGGCTACACCTTC
>TRBJ2-3|TRBV5-1|.|.
CASHLEGGTTDTQYF
TGCGCCAGCCACTTGGAGGGGGGGACTACAGATACGCAGTATTTT
>TRBJ1-1|TRBV19|TRBD1|few
CASSNRGAFF
TGTGCCAGTAGCAACAGGGGAGCTTTCTTT
>TRBJ2-2|TRBV5-1|.|.
CASSGPTGAGELFF
TGCGCCAGCTCCGGGCCGACAGGCGCCGGGGAGCTGTTTTTT
>TRBJ1-5|TRBV12-3/TRBV12-4|.|few
CASSLNQPQHF
TGTGCCAGCAGCCTTAATCAGCCCCAGCATTTT
>TRBJ2-7|TRBV2|TRBD1|once
CASRKGEPGQGSEQYF
TGTGCCAGCAGAAAGGGGGAACCGGGACAGGGGAGCGAGCAGTACTTC
>TRBJ1-1|TRBV5-1|.|once
CASRFTGLDEAFF
TGCGCCAGCCGCTTTACAGGGTTAGATGAAGCTTTCTTT
>TRBJ2-1|TRBV9|TRBD1|.
CASSDGTGQYNEQFF
TGTGCCAGCAGCGATGGGACAGGACAATACAATGAGCAGTTCTTC
>TRBJ1-1|TRBV11-1|.|.
CASSPGGGLNTEAFF
TGTGCCAGCAGCCCCGGGGGAGGATTGAACACTGAAGCTTTCTTT
>TRBJ2-3|TRBV7-3|.|.
CASSLNPGVRDTQYF
TGTGCCAGCAGCTTAAATCCGGGGGTGAGAGATACGCAGTATTTT
>TRBJ1-6|TRBV18|.|.
CASSLGKETYSPLHF
TGTGCCAGCTCCCTCGGGAAGGAAACCTATTCACCCCTCCACTTT
>TRBJ2-1|TRBV6-2/TRBV6-3|.|.
CASSSSRLNEQFF
TGTGCCAGCAGTTCGTCCCGGTTAAATGAGCAGTTCTTC
>TRBJ2-7|TRBV6-5|.|.
CTSETGSYEQYF
TGTACCAGTGAGACAGGCAGCTACGAGCAGTACTTC
>TRBJ1-6|TRBV2|.|.
CASSVQGPPNSPLHF
TGTGCCAGCAGTGTACAGGGCCCCCCAAATTCACCCCTCCACTTT
>TRBJ1-5|TRBV28|.|.
CASSQPRVDQPQHF
TGTGCCAGCAGTCAACCTAGAGTGGATCAGCCCCAGCATTTT
>TRBJ1-1|TRBV9|TRBD1|once
CASSAEQGPEAFF
TGTGCCAGCAGCGCAGAACAGGGGCCTGAAGCTTTCTTT
>TRBJ2-3|TRBV11-3|.|.
CASSLGSSDTQYF
TGTGCCAGCAGCTTAGGTTCTTCAGATACGCAGTATTTT